Shown below are 23 T cell receptor beta chains from a single sample sequenced in a study of cytomegalovirus exposure and HLA in healthy donors. Amplification used 60 Vbeta primers and 13 Jbeta primers. The protocol was immunoSEQ multiplex PCR, while the TCRdb copy is restricted to in-frame clones and leaves out a portion. The data show approximately 130,000 clones, about 74% seen once. Sequencing was done on a sample of PBMCs. The receptors shown here come from a man aged 30 to 45 in good health and CMV-seronegative.

This clone was found a few times. V and J are TRBV5-5 and TRBJ1-2, with D possibly being TRBD1 (6 bases). The CDR3 totals 14 residues. V was cut by 5 bases and J by 4 bases, with 15 bases left in between. Germline lookup yields CDR1 SGHKS and CDR2 YYEKEE (reference sequence). The CDR3 region has the DNA TGTGCCAGCAGTCCGGACAGCGGGGGCTATGGCTACACCTTC. Translating gives CASSPDSGGYGYTF.

This clone was observed a few times. This chain links TRBV11-2 with TRBJ2-1; no clear D gene. The CDR3 runs to 13 residues. Germline CDR1 and CDR2: SGHAT and FQNNGV. Trimming took 1 base from V and 4 from J, leaving 5 bases between them. CDR3 coding DNA: TGTGCCAGCAGCTTAGTTCTGTACAATGAGCAGTTCTTC. Translation gives CASSLVLYNEQFF.

The chain carries TRBV5-1 and TRBJ1-2, with TRBD1 matching 9 bases. The V gene end was trimmed by 0 bases and the J gene end by 8 bases; junction bases not matched to a gene: 8. The CDR3 totals 15 residues. Per germline, CDR1 SGHRS and CDR2 YFSETQ. CDR3 nucleotides: TGCGCCAGCAGCTTGGATCTCCGGGACAGGGACGGCTACACCTTC. Encoded protein: CASSLDLRDRDGYTF.

The chain joins TRBV7-6 to TRBJ2-7, with 10 positions matching TRBD1. Germline V gene data show CDR1 as SGHVS and CDR2 as FNYEAQ. CDR3 size: 13 residues. After removal of 5 bases from V and 7 bases from J, the junction contained 5 bases not matched to a gene. The CDR3 DNA is TGTGCCAGCAGCCAAGACAGGGGGCGAGAGCAGTACTTC. It is translated as CASSQDRGREQYF.

The V gene is TRBV2, the J gene TRBJ1-2; the match to TRBD1 covers 11 bases. V gave up 9 bases and J gave up 5 bases; unmatched junction bases: 8. From germline, CDR1 is SNHLY and CDR2 FYNNEI. This CDR3 spans 14 amino acids. This CDR3 is CASDSGTGGYGYTF. The DNA for the CDR3 is TGTGCCAGTGACTCCGGGACAGGGGGATATGGCTACACCTTC.

This clone was counted only a few times. The J gene is TRBJ2-5, the V gene TRBV5-6, with D possibly matching TRBD2 (6 bases). V lost 1 base and J lost 4, with 11 bases in between. CDR3 length: 14 residues. Germline values: CDR1 SGHDT, CDR2 YYEEEE. The chain's CDR3 is CASSLRTTGETQYF. The CDR3 DNA is TGTGCCAGCAGCTTGCGGACTACCGGAGAGACCCAGTACTTC.

This clone was counted a few times. The chain uses TRBV28 and TRBJ1-2; D unclear. Trimming took off 8 bases at V and 0 bases at J, with 13 bases between the two ends. The CDR3 spans 14 residues. CDR1 and CDR2 from the germline V gene are MDHEN and SYDVKM. The CDR3 protein is CASRPGGPNYGYTF. The CDR3, as DNA: TGTGCCAGCCGACCTGGCGGCCCTAACTATGGCTACACCTTC.

The rearrangement joins TRBV5-1 to TRBJ2-1; TRBD2 aligns across 9 bases. Per the germline V gene, CDR1 is SGHRS and CDR2 is YFSETQ. This CDR3 spans 15 amino acids. J lost 7 bases, V lost 0 bases, and 5 bases had no gene match. Written as DNA, the CDR3 is TGCGCCAGCAGCTTGGTGTCTAGCGGGGATAATGAGCAGTTCTTC. This encodes CASSLVSSGDNEQFF.

The chain uses TRBV6-5 and TRBJ2-3; TRBD2 is a possible D gene (5 bases). The CDR3 is 12 residues long. V was cut by 10 bases and J by 2 bases, with 10 bases left in between. Germline CDR1 is MNHEY and CDR2 is SVGAGI. The CDR3 DNA reads TGTGCCACTCTCGGGGACACAGATACGCAGTATTTT. Protein: CATLGDTDTQYF.

Here the CDR3 reads CAWTAGGANVLTF. For the CDR3, the DNA is TGTGCCTGGACCGCGGGGGGGGCCAACGTCCTGACTTTC. The gene calls are TRBV30 and TRBJ2-6; maybe TRBD2 (6 bases). The CDR3 contains 13 residues. In germline, CDR1 is GTSNPN, CDR2 SVGIG (reference sequence). V was clipped by 4 bases and J by 4 bases, with 8 bases between them.

The V call is TRBV15, the J call TRBJ1-1; TRBD1 agrees at 7 bases. The junction had 6 bases not matched to a gene; V was cut back by 3 bases and J by 2 bases. The CDR3 sequence is 15 residues long. Per the germline V gene, CDR1 is LNHNV and CDR2 is YYDKDF (reference sequence). The CDR3 DNA follows: TGTGCCACCAGCAGGGACAGGTGGGGAAACACTGAAGCTTTCTTT. Translated, it gives CATSRDRWGNTEAFF.

This clone was counted a single time. The DNA for the CDR3 is TGTGCCAGCACCTTGTCTGGCGGGAGGAGGCCCGGGGAGCTGTTTTTT. It yields the protein CASTLSGGRRPGELFF. The rearrangement joins TRBV28 to TRBJ2-2, with TRBD2 matching 8 bases. Per the germline V gene, CDR1 is MDHEN and CDR2 is SYDVKM. There are 16 residues in the CDR3. V was pared by 7 bases and J by 6 bases, with 13 bases of the junction left unmatched.

The V and J genes are TRBV28 and TRBJ1-5, with no clear D. V was pared by 6 bases and J by 0 bases, with 9 bases between. CDR1 is MDHEN, CDR2 SYDVKM, per germline. This CDR3 is 14 amino acids long. The CDR3 nucleotides read TGTGCCAGCAGATCCGGGAATAGCAATCAGCCCCAGCATTTT. Protein: CASRSGNSNQPQHF.

This clone showed up just a few times. The chain is built from TRBV7-2 and TRBJ1-2; tentatively, D is TRBD1 (5 bases). Germline CDR1 and CDR2: SGHTA and FQGNSA. The CDR3 covers 12 residues. Trimming removed 6 bases at V and 3 bases at J, with 8 bases between. The CDR3 sequence is CASSPGHYGYTF. CDR3 bases: TGTGCCAGCAGTCCAGGGCACTATGGCTACACCTTC.

This chain uses TRBV9 with TRBJ1-2; no definite D call. V dropped 0 bases and J dropped 4 bases, with 13 bases sitting between them. This CDR3 has 15 residues. Germline lookup yields CDR1 SGDLS and CDR2 YYNGEE. CDR3 sequence (DNA): TGTGCCAGCAGCGTAGAGGAAGGAACAGCCTATGGCTACACCTTC. It specifies CASSVEEGTAYGYTF.

V usage is TRBV2 and J usage is TRBJ2-5; 13 bases map to TRBD2. Trimming cost V 8 bases and J 5 bases; bases outside gene matches: 5. The CDR3 covers 14 residues. Germline CDR1 is SNHLY and CDR2 is FYNNEI. The CDR3 DNA reads TGTGCCAGCCGACTAGCGGGGGGTTTTGAGACCCAGTACTTC. Encoded protein: CASRLAGGFETQYF.

This clone appeared once. The junction does not match germline at one end; this may be a read error. V gene TRBV29-1 combines with J gene TRBJ2-3, with 7 bases fitting TRBD2. In germline, CDR1 is SQVTM, CDR2 ANQGSEA. The CDR3 extends over 12 amino acids. CDR3 protein: CSALTSRYTQCF. The DNA of the CDR3 is TGCAGCGCACTGACTAGCAGATATACGCAGTGTTTT.

The J gene is TRBJ2-1, the V gene TRBV9, with TRBD2 as a possible D gene (5 bases). Germline V CDR1 and CDR2: SGDLS, YYNGEE. Trimming took 1 base from V and 1 from J, leaving 9 bases between them. The CDR3 consists of 15 residues. The CDR3 region has the DNA TGTGCCAGCAGCGTATCCGGGGAGTCCTACAATGAGCAGTTCTTC. This encodes CASSVSGESYNEQFF. Supplemented by reference TRBV9 and TRBJ2-1, the full variable domain reads DSGVTQTPKHLITATGQRVTLRCSPRSGDLSVYWYQQSLDQGLQFLIQYYNGEERAKGNILERFSAQQFPDLHSELNLSSLELGDSALYFCASSVSGESYNEQFFGPGTRLTVL.

This clone was picked up a small number of times. DNA for the CDR3: TGTGCCTGGAGTGTAATCAGTTTTAACACTGAAGCTTTCTTT. Its protein is CAWSVISFNTEAFF. The J gene is TRBJ1-1, the V gene TRBV30; D unresolved. The V gene lost 0 bases and the J gene lost 2 bases, with 10 bases spanning the gap. The CDR3 covers 14 residues. Germline CDR1 is GTSNPN and CDR2 is SVGIG (reference sequence). Based on the CDR3 plus reference TRBV30 and TRBJ1-1, the full variable domain is SQTIHQWPATLVQPVGSPLSLECTVEGTSNPNLYWYRQAAGRGLQLLFYSVGIGQISSEVPQNLSASRPQDRQFILSSKKLLLSDSGFYLCAWSVISFNTEAFFGQGTRLTVV.

This chain uses TRBV19 with TRBJ1-5; unclear D gene. Germline assignment: CDR1 LNHDA and CDR2 SQIVND (reference sequence). This CDR3 contains 15 residues. V dropped 2 bases and J dropped 0 bases, with 8 bases sitting between them. CDR3 DNA sequence: TGTGCCAGTAGTATAAACCCCTATAGCAATCAGCCCCAGCATTTT. Protein: CASSINPYSNQPQHF.

This clone occurred a few times. The rearrangement joins TRBV5-1 to TRBJ1-6; D unresolved. Germline lookup yields CDR1 SGHRS and CDR2 YFSETQ. The length of the CDR3 is 17 residues. The V and J ends lost 4 bases and 1 base respectively, with 15 bases between them. CDR3 residues: CASSSRGSTSYNSPLHF. CDR3 DNA: TGCGCCAGCAGCAGCCGGGGTTCGACGTCCTATAATTCACCCCTCCACTTT.

The chain has TRBV11-2 and TRBJ2-5, with 15 nucleotides matching TRBD2. The V and J ends lost 4 bases and 5 bases, in that order; junction bases with no gene match: 5. The CDR3 is 16 amino acids. Per germline, CDR1 SGHAT and CDR2 FQNNGV. This CDR3 reads CASSSWTSGGAETQYF. In DNA, the CDR3 is TGTGCCAGCAGCTCCTGGACTAGCGGGGGGGCTGAGACCCAGTACTTC.

J is TRBJ2-7 and V is TRBV5-1, with a tentative D call TRBD1 (6 bases). CDR3 length: 17 amino acids. With 3 bases removed from V and 1 base from J, the gap between germline ends came to 20 bases. Germline V gene data show CDR1 as SGHRS and CDR2 as YFSETQ. CDR3 in amino acids: CASSWTSYQGNSYEQYF. Written as DNA, the CDR3 is TGCGCCAGCAGCTGGACCTCGTATCAGGGGAATTCCTACGAGCAGTACTTC.